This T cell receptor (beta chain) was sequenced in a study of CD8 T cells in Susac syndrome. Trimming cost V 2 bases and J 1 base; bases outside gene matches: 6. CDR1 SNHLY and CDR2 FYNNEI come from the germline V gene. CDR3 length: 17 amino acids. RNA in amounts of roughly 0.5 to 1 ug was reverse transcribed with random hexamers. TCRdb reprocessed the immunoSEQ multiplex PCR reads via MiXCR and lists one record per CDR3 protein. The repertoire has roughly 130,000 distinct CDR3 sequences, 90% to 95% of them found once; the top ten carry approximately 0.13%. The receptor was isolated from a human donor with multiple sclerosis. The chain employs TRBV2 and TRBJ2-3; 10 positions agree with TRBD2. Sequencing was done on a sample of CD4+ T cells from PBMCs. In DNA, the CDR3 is TGTGCCAGCAGTGAAAGGCGGCTAGCGGGAGGCACAGATACGCAGTATTTT. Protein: CASSERRLAGGTDTQYF.